These T cell receptor beta chains were read from a single sample in a study of CD8+CD57+ T cells in acquired aplastic anemia. MiXCR was run by TCRdb on the reads, yielding one entry per CDR3 protein. The data contain 180,000 or so distinct CDR3 sequences, 63% of them singletons. Sequencing was done on a sample of sorted CD4+, CD8+, or CD8+CD57+ T cells (not recorded which) from PBMCs. Receptors were obtained from a human donor with aplastic anemia. CDR3s include the opening cysteine and the closing phenylalanine or tryptophan. A D gene is named only where the DNA matches it firmly. Size is omitted from some rows. Given values are once, few, many or a class for expanded clones.

abundance: NA; d_gene: NA; len: 16; j_gene: TRBJ2-5; v_gene: TRBV25-1; CDR3nt: TGTGCCAGCAGTGAAATGCACGACTACCCCGGTGGAACCCAGTACTTC; CDR3aa: CASSEMHDYPGGTQYF
abundance: few; d_gene: TRBD1; len: 12; j_gene: TRBJ1-1; v_gene: TRBV9; CDR3nt: TGTGCCAGCAGCGCCTCGACAGGGGAAGCTTTCTTT; CDR3aa: CASSASTGEAFF
abundance: few; d_gene: NA; len: 14; j_gene: TRBJ2-7; v_gene: TRBV27; CDR3nt: TGTGCCAGCAGTTTACAAGGACACTTCTACGAGCAGTACTTC; CDR3aa: CASSLQGHFYEQYF
abundance: many; d_gene: TRBD1; len: 12; j_gene: TRBJ1-1; v_gene: TRBV29-1; CDR3nt: TGCAGCGTTGGAGGGGGCAACACTGAAGCTTTCTTT; CDR3aa: CSVGGGNTEAFF
abundance: NA; d_gene: NA; len: 11; j_gene: TRBJ2-2; v_gene: TRBV10-3; CDR3nt: TGTGCCATCAGTGAGGCCGGGGAGCTGTTTTTT; CDR3aa: CAISEAGELFF
abundance: NA; d_gene: NA; len: 14; j_gene: TRBJ1-2; v_gene: TRBV7-8; CDR3nt: TGTGCCAGCAGCCCCGCGACACATGTCTATGGCTACACCTTC; CDR3aa: CASSPATHVYGYTF
abundance: NA; d_gene: TRBD1; len: 15; j_gene: TRBJ1-1; v_gene: TRBV20-1; CDR3nt: TGCAGTGCTAGAGATCCGAAGGGGACAGGGGACGAAGCTTTCTTT; CDR3aa: CSARDPKGTGDEAFF
abundance: once; d_gene: NA; len: 15; j_gene: TRBJ1-1; v_gene: TRBV19; CDR3nt: TGTGCAACCAATAGGGGGGATTTGGGAAACACTGAAGCTTTCTTC; CDR3aa: CATNRGDLGNTEAFF
abundance: NA; d_gene: TRBD1; len: 14; j_gene: TRBJ2-7; v_gene: TRBV7-9; CDR3nt: TGTGCCAGCAGCCAGGGACAGCAGGCCTACGAGCAGTACTTC; CDR3aa: CASSQGQQAYEQYF
abundance: many; d_gene: NA; len: 14; j_gene: TRBJ2-7; v_gene: TRBV6-5; CDR3nt: TGTGCCAGCAGTTACTCCGGACTGGACTACGAGCAGTACTTC; CDR3aa: CASSYSGLDYEQYF
abundance: many; d_gene: NA; len: 13; j_gene: TRBJ1-2; v_gene: TRBV27; CDR3nt: TGTGCCAGCGCCCTTGGGGGGACTCGGGGCTACACCTTC; CDR3aa: CASALGGTRGYTF
abundance: few; d_gene: NA; len: 13; j_gene: TRBJ2-5; v_gene: TRBV29-1; CDR3nt: TGCAGCGTCCTCCCTGGAGGGCAAGAGACCCAGTACTTC; CDR3aa: CSVLPGGQETQYF
abundance: many; d_gene: TRBD1; len: 16; j_gene: TRBJ1-3; v_gene: TRBV7-9; CDR3nt: TGTGCCAGCAGCTTAGCACGACAGGGGGACGGAAACACCATATATTTT; CDR3aa: CASSLARQGDGNTIYF
abundance: NA; d_gene: TRBD1; len: 15; j_gene: TRBJ2-3; v_gene: TRBV5-4; CDR3nt: TGTGCCAGCAGCTATGGACAGGGTAGCACAGATACGCAGTATTTT; CDR3aa: CASSYGQGSTDTQYF
abundance: NA; d_gene: NA; len: 13; j_gene: TRBJ2-7; v_gene: TRBV7-9; CDR3nt: TGTGCCAGCACCTCGGTTCGGGGGACCGAGCAGTACTTC; CDR3aa: CASTSVRGTEQYF
abundance: NA; d_gene: TRBD1; len: 17; j_gene: TRBJ1-1; v_gene: TRBV20-1; CDR3nt: TGCAGTGCTACCTCCCGGGACAGGGCACCAATGAACACTGAAGCTTTCTTT; CDR3aa: CSATSRDRAPMNTEAFF
abundance: few; d_gene: NA; len: 15; j_gene: TRBJ2-5; v_gene: TRBV20-1; CDR3nt: TGCAGTGCTAGCTCCGCCAGGGGATCTCAAGAGACCCAGTACTTC; CDR3aa: CSASSARGSQETQYF
abundance: NA; d_gene: TRBD2; len: 15; j_gene: TRBJ2-3; v_gene: TRBV2; CDR3nt: TGTGCCAGCAGTGACGGCGCGGGAGCTACAGATACGCAGTATTTT; CDR3aa: CASSDGAGATDTQYF
abundance: NA; d_gene: NA; len: 14; j_gene: TRBJ2-5; v_gene: TRBV2; CDR3nt: TGTGCCAGCACCGATGGAGGGGGGAAAGAGACCCAGTACTTC; CDR3aa: CASTDGGGKETQYF
abundance: NA; d_gene: TRBD2; len: 15; j_gene: TRBJ2-1; v_gene: TRBV14; CDR3nt: TGTGCCAGCAGCTCACTAGCGGGAGCGTCCAATGAGCAGTTCTTC; CDR3aa: CASSSLAGASNEQFF
abundance: many; d_gene: NA; len: 14; j_gene: TRBJ2-2; v_gene: TRBV24-1; CDR3nt: TGTGCCACCAGTTTAGGGACGGACACCGGGGAGCTGTTTTTT; CDR3aa: CATSLGTDTGELFF
abundance: NA; d_gene: TRBD2; len: 15; j_gene: TRBJ2-7; v_gene: TRBV20-1; CDR3nt: TGCAGTGCTAGGGGGACTAGCGGTCTCTCCTACGAGCAGTACTTC; CDR3aa: CSARGTSGLSYEQYF
abundance: many; d_gene: NA; len: 12; j_gene: TRBJ1-6; v_gene: TRBV20-1; CDR3nt: TGCAGTGCTAGAGAGCCGGAATCACCCCTCCACTTT; CDR3aa: CSAREPESPLHF
abundance: many; d_gene: NA; len: 13; j_gene: TRBJ2-1; v_gene: TRBV20-1; CDR3nt: TGCAGTGCTAGAGTGCAGCAAAGGTATGAGCAGTTCTTC; CDR3aa: CSARVQQRYEQFF
abundance: NA; d_gene: NA; len: 14; j_gene: TRBJ2-2; v_gene: TRBV24-1; CDR3nt: TGTGCCACCAGTGTTGGGGCTCGGACCGGGGAGCTGTTTTTT; CDR3aa: CATSVGARTGELFF
abundance: once; d_gene: NA; len: 15; j_gene: TRBJ1-3; v_gene: TRBV15; CDR3nt: TGTGCCACCAGCAGAGATCGACGAGCAGAGGACACCATATATTTT; CDR3aa: CATSRDRRAEDTIYF
abundance: many; d_gene: NA; len: 14; j_gene: TRBJ2-1; v_gene: TRBV5-8; CDR3nt: TGTGCCAGCAGCGACGAGGAAGGAGTTGGTGAGCAGTTCTTC; CDR3aa: CASSDEEGVGEQFF
abundance: NA; d_gene: NA; len: 12; j_gene: TRBJ2-7; v_gene: TRBV29-1; CDR3nt: TGCAGCGTTGAGTTGGGAGTGGGGGGGCAGTACTTC; CDR3aa: CSVELGVGGQYF
abundance: NA; d_gene: TRBD1; len: 13; j_gene: TRBJ1-2; v_gene: TRBV10-3; CDR3nt: TGTGCCATCAGTGGGGGACAGTCCTATGGCTACACCTTC; CDR3aa: CAISGGQSYGYTF
abundance: many; d_gene: NA; len: 13; j_gene: TRBJ1-1; v_gene: TRBV6-1; CDR3nt: TGTGCCAGCAGTGAAAACTGGGGCACTGAAGCTTTCTTT; CDR3aa: CASSENWGTEAFF
abundance: NA; d_gene: NA; len: 14; j_gene: TRBJ1-5; v_gene: TRBV19; CDR3nt: TGCGCCACCCACCAGGCAGGGCTAAATCAGCCCCAGCATTTT; CDR3aa: CATHQAGLNQPQHF
abundance: NA; d_gene: TRBD1; len: 15; j_gene: TRBJ1-6; v_gene: TRBV5-1; CDR3nt: TGCGCCAGCAGCCCCGGGACAGGGGCGAATTCACCCCTCCACTTT; CDR3aa: CASSPGTGANSPLHF
abundance: many; d_gene: NA; len: 8; j_gene: TRBJ1-2; v_gene: TRBV10-3; CDR3nt: TGTGCTAACTATGGCTACACCTTC; CDR3aa: CANYGYTF
abundance: NA; d_gene: NA; len: 13; j_gene: TRBJ2-1; v_gene: TRBV20-1; CDR3nt: TGCAGTGCTCAGCAGGGGCCGTACAATGAGCAGTTCTTC; CDR3aa: CSAQQGPYNEQFF
abundance: NA; d_gene: NA; len: 16; j_gene: TRBJ2-5; v_gene: TRBV24-1; CDR3nt: TGTGCCACCAGTGATTCCGACGGGGCCGAGTTGGAGACCCAGTACTTC; CDR3aa: CATSDSDGAELETQYF
abundance: NA; d_gene: TRBD1; len: 13; j_gene: TRBJ1-2; v_gene: TRBV10-3; CDR3nt: TGTGCTGTCGGACAGGGCGAAACTAGGGGCTACACCTTC; CDR3aa: CAVGQGETRGYTF
abundance: NA; d_gene: NA; len: 13; j_gene: TRBJ2-5; v_gene: TRBV10-1; CDR3nt: TGCGCCAGCAGTGAGGGGCGAGATGAGACCCAGTACTTC; CDR3aa: CASSEGRDETQYF
abundance: NA; d_gene: TRBD1; len: 16; j_gene: TRBJ1-4; v_gene: TRBV9; CDR3nt: TGTGCCAGCAGCACACTGCGGACAGGGGGGAATGAAAAACTGTTTTTT; CDR3aa: CASSTLRTGGNEKLFF
abundance: NA; d_gene: NA; len: 13; j_gene: TRBJ1-5; v_gene: TRBV19; CDR3nt: TGTGCCAGTAGTCCCCCGGGACGGCAGCCCCAGCATTTT; CDR3aa: CASSPPGRQPQHF
abundance: NA; d_gene: TRBD2; len: 16; j_gene: TRBJ2-7; v_gene: TRBV4-2; CDR3nt: TGTGCCAGCAGCCGGGAACTAGCGGGGGCTTCCTACGAGCAGTACTTC; CDR3aa: CASSRELAGASYEQYF
abundance: NA; d_gene: NA; len: 17; j_gene: TRBJ1-2; v_gene: TRBV12-3/TRBV12-4; CDR3nt: TGTGCCAGCAAGAATGGGGACGCAGGTGGTTTTAACTATGGCTACACCTTC; CDR3aa: CASKNGDAGGFNYGYTF
abundance: NA; d_gene: TRBD1; len: 13; j_gene: TRBJ1-4; v_gene: TRBV19; CDR3nt: TGTGCCAGTAGTGCTGGACAGGGTGAAAAACTGTTTTTT; CDR3aa: CASSAGQGEKLFF